This record looks at one TCR beta chain sequence and its context. The assay was immunoSEQ multiplex PCR, and TCRdb's table has in-frame clones only and misses some. The table lists 300,000 to 450,000 clones, more than 85% of them singletons. The data stem from a study of blood T cell repertoires in COVID-19. V lost 6 bases, J lost 3 bases, and 2 bases stayed unmatched. Germline V gene data show CDR1 as MNHEY and CDR2 as SMNVEV (reference sequence). This CDR3 is built from 13 residues. The V call is TRBV27, the J call TRBJ1-2; the match to TRBD1 covers 9 bases. This TCR was sampled from a woman in her 30s who had recovered from COVID-19. The sample consisted of PBMCs or T cells enriched from blood (not recorded which). The CDR3 spells CASRDRGDYGYTF. The CDR3 nucleotides are TGTGCCAGCAGGGACAGGGGCGACTATGGCTACACCTTC.